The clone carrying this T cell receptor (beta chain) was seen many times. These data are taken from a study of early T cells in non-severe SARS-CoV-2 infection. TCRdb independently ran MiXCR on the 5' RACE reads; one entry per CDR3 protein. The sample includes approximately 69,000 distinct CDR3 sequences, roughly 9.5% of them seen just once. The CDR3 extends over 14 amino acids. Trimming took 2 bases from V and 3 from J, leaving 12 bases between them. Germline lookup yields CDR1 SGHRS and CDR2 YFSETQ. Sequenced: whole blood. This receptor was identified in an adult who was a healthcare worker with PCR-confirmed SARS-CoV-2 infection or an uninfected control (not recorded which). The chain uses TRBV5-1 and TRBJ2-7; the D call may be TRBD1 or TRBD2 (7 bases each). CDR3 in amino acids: CASSFGGTDYEQYF. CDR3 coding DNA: TGCGCCAGCAGCTTCGGGGGGACAGACTACGAGCAGTACTTC.